Presented here are 26 T cell receptor beta chains from one specimen sequenced in a study of blood T cell repertoires in COVID-19. Sequenced by immunoSEQ multiplex PCR; TCRdb stores in-frame clones only, minus some. The sample carries about 140,000 clones, approximately 78% recorded once. The specimen sequenced was peripheral blood. These TCRs come from a woman aged 80 or older with acute or convalescent COVID-19.

The genes are TRBV4-2 and TRBJ1-2; D perhaps matches TRBD1 (5 bases). V was trimmed by 0 bases and J by 4 bases, leaving 12 bases between them. This CDR3 contains 15 residues. CDR1 and CDR2 from the germline V gene are LGHNA and YNFKEQ. This chain's CDR3 is CASSQEAGSFYGYTF. CDR3 nucleotide sequence: TGTGCCAGCAGCCAAGAGGCAGGGTCCTTCTATGGCTACACCTTC.

The chain recombines TRBV14 with TRBJ2-5, with a tentative D call TRBD2 (6 bases). The CDR3 runs to 16 residues. Trimming pared 5 bases from V and 3 bases from J, leaving 19 bases between. Germline assignment: CDR1 SGHDN and CDR2 FVKESK. This chain's CDR3 is CASSLRQGGVEETQYF. The CDR3 DNA reads as TGTGCCAGCAGCTTACGACAAGGCGGGGTGGAAGAGACCCAGTACTTC.

The rearrangement links TRBV19 to TRBJ2-1, with 7 positions matching TRBD1. Trimming removed 1 base from V and 9 bases from J; junction bases left unmatched: 6. The CDR3 has 14 amino acids. CDR1 and CDR2 from the germline V gene are LNHDA and SQIVND (reference sequence). This CDR3 reads CASSIVPGQVEQFF. The CDR3 nucleotides are TGTGCCAGTAGTATAGTTCCCGGACAGGTTGAGCAGTTCTTC. The full variable domain, completed using reference TRBV19 and TRBJ2-1, is DGGITQSPKYLFRKEGQNVTLSCEQNLNHDAMYWYRQDPGQGLRLIYYSQIVNDFQKGDIAEGYSVSREKKESFPLTVTSAQKNPTAFYLCASSIVPGQVEQFFGPGTRLTVL.

The chain is built from TRBV28 and TRBJ2-3, with D possibly matching TRBD1 (6 bases). V was clipped by 2 bases and J by 4 bases, with 13 bases between them. CDR3 length: 15 residues. Germline assignment: CDR1 MDHEN and CDR2 SYDVKM. Written as DNA, the CDR3 is TGTGCCAGCAGTTTACCGGCAGGGGCTTCAGATACGCAGTATTTT. Translating gives CASSLPAGASDTQYF.

The chain carries TRBV6-4 and TRBJ2-1; TRBD2 matches at 10 bases. The V gene's germline CDR1 is MRHNA and CDR2 SNTAGT. The junction had 9 bases not matched to a gene; V was cut back by 5 bases and J by 2 bases. CDR3 size: 17 residues. The CDR3 loop reads CASSPSGGAFAYNEQFF. The CDR3 DNA reads TGTGCCAGCAGTCCCAGCGGGGGGGCCTTCGCCTACAATGAGCAGTTCTTC.

V usage is TRBV6-6 and J usage is TRBJ2-3; TRBD2 matches 11 bases. The germline V gene has CDR1 MNHNY and CDR2 SVGAGI (reference sequence). The ends lost 7 bases at V and 5 bases at J; junction bases unmatched: 5. This CDR3 spans 14 amino acids. CDR3 sequence (DNA): TGTGCCAGCAAACTAGCGGGAGTTGGAGATACGCAGTATTTT. Its protein is CASKLAGVGDTQYF.

The table lists this clone with a count of one. V and J are TRBV19 and TRBJ1-1; possibly TRBD1 for D (5 bases). V lost 3 bases and J 3 bases, leaving 14 bases between the germline ends. Germline V gene lookup returns CDR1 LNHDA and CDR2 SQIVND (reference sequence). This CDR3 has 15 amino acids. The CDR3 DNA is TGTGCCAGTAGTATGCCCCAGGGCGCCGACACTGAAGCTTTCTTT. It encodes CASSMPQGADTEAFF.

V is TRBV7-9 and J is TRBJ1-3; no firm D call. The CDR3 is 12 residues long. V was cut by 4 bases and J by 11 bases, with 12 bases left in between. Germline-derived CDR1 and CDR2 are SEHNR and FQNEAQ (reference sequence). CDR3 loop: CASSSNSPAIYF. CDR3 nucleotides: TGTGCCAGCAGCTCCAACTCCCCCGCCATATATTTT.

J is TRBJ2-7 and V is TRBV11-2; D gene uncertain. CDR1 SGHAT and CDR2 FQNNGV come from the germline V gene. Trimming took off 1 base at V and 1 base at J, with 8 bases between the two ends. This CDR3 spans 14 amino acids. This CDR3 reads CASSLAHGSYEQYF. For the CDR3, the DNA is TGTGCCAGCAGCTTAGCGCACGGTTCCTACGAGCAGTACTTC.

This clone appeared a few times. CDR3 nucleotides: TGTGCCAGTAGTACTGCGCGGGGTAGCAACGAGCAGTACTTC. This encodes CASSTARGSNEQYF. The chain employs TRBV19 and TRBJ2-7, with D maybe TRBD2 (6 bases). The length of the CDR3 is 14 residues. The germline V and J ends were trimmed by 4 bases and 5 bases, with 15 bases remaining between them. The V gene's germline CDR1 is LNHDA and CDR2 SQIVND (reference sequence). The entire variable domain, with the rest obtained from reference TRBV19 and TRBJ2-7, is as follows: DGGITQSPKYLFRKEGQNVTLSCEQNLNHDAMYWYRQDPGQGLRLIYYSQIVNDFQKGDIAEGYSVSREKKESFPLTVTSAQKNPTAFYLCASSTARGSNEQYFGPGTRLTVT.

The V and J genes are TRBV27 and TRBJ2-2, with a tentative D call TRBD1 (6 bases). The CDR3 totals 15 residues. Looked up from germline, CDR1 is MNHEY and CDR2 is SMNVEV (reference sequence). The ends were cut back, 2 bases at V and 2 bases at J, with 9 bases in the middle. The CDR3, as DNA: TGTGCCAGCAGTTTACAGGGGTCAAACACCGGGGAGCTGTTTTTT. This gives the protein CASSLQGSNTGELFF.

The chain links TRBV19 to TRBJ2-2; TRBD1 might be the D (6 bases). Germline loops: CDR1 LNHDA, CDR2 SQIVND (reference sequence). The V end lost 5 bases, the J end lost 6 bases, and 13 bases lay between the germline ends. This CDR3 contains 14 residues. CDR3 nucleotide sequence: TGTGCCAGTAGTCTAGGGGGAGCCCCCGGGGAGCTGTTTTTT. Residues: CASSLGGAPGELFF.

V is TRBV5-6 and J is TRBJ1-2, with 8 bases identical to TRBD1. Per germline, CDR1 SGHDT and CDR2 YYEEEE. The CDR3 spans 12 residues. V dropped 2 bases and J dropped 8; count of bases not matched to a gene: 2. The CDR3 region is CASSLGTGGYTF. CDR3 nucleotides: TGTGCCAGCAGCTTAGGGACAGGAGGCTACACCTTC.

This clone was detected only a few times. The gene calls are TRBV30 and TRBJ2-4, with 15 nucleotides matching TRBD2. CDR3 size: 16 residues. The germline V gene has CDR1 GTSNPN and CDR2 SVGIG (reference sequence). Germline trimming cut 2 bases from V and 9 bases from J; bases unmatched to any gene: 8. The CDR3 sequence: CAWSSGLAGGRSIQYF. CDR3 DNA sequence: TGTGCCTGGAGTTCGGGACTAGCGGGAGGTCGGAGCATTCAGTACTTC.

V gene TRBV5-6 combines with J gene TRBJ1-5; the match to TRBD1 covers 8 bases. The CDR3 runs to 16 residues. Germline V CDR1 and CDR2: SGHDT, YYEEEE. Trimming at V came to 0 bases and at J to 6 bases, leaving 8 bases not matched to a gene. In DNA, the CDR3 is TGTGCCAGCAGCTTGGGCAACAGGGGGTCGTTTCAGCCCCAGCATTTT. It encodes CASSLGNRGSFQPQHF.

This sequence joins TRBV9 and TRBJ1-1; no clear D gene. The V end lost 3 bases, the J end lost 1 base, and 10 bases lay between the germline ends. This CDR3 has 14 amino acids. CDR1 and CDR2 (germline): SGDLS, YYNGEE. The CDR3 DNA follows: TGTGCCAGCAGCGCCTCGGTATGGAACACTGAAGCTTTCTTT. It translates to CASSASVWNTEAFF.

This clone was seen just once. The chain employs TRBV28 and TRBJ1-4; 8 bases are shared with TRBD1. V was pared by 2 bases and J by 2 bases, with 10 bases of the junction left unmatched. CDR1 and CDR2 from the germline V gene are MDHEN and SYDVKM. The CDR3 runs to 18 residues. CDR3 amino acids: CASSLRQGLAGTNEKLFF. CDR3 DNA sequence: TGTGCCAGCAGTTTAAGACAGGGGCTTGCCGGCACTAATGAAAAACTGTTTTTT. The whole variable domain, filled in from reference TRBV28 and TRBJ1-4, reads DVKVTQSSRYLVKRTGEKVFLECVQDMDHENMFWYRQDPGLGLRLIYFSYDVKMKEKGDIPEGYSVSREKKERFSLILESASTNQTSMYLCASSLRQGLAGTNEKLFFGSGTQLSVL.

The rearrangement links TRBV7-9 to TRBJ1-1; D gene uncertain. Germline V gene sequence: CDR1 SEHNR, CDR2 FQNEAQ (reference sequence). This CDR3 is 12 amino acids long. Deletions cut 5 bases from V and 7 bases from J, with 11 bases between. CDR3 in DNA: TGTGCCAGCAGCCTCGTCGGGAGTGAAGCTTTCTTT. Residues: CASSLVGSEAFF.

The chain has TRBV19 and TRBJ2-1; 7 bases agree with TRBD2. V dropped 8 bases and J dropped 4; count of bases not matched to a gene: 11. The CDR3 spans 15 residues. Germline V gene data show CDR1 as LNHDA and CDR2 as SQIVND (reference sequence). The chain's CDR3 is CASRKLAGNYNEQFF. Here the CDR3 DNA reads TGTGCCAGTCGTAAGTTAGCGGGCAATTACAATGAGCAGTTCTTC. The full variable domain, its missing parts supplied by reference TRBV19 and TRBJ2-1, is DGGITQSPKYLFRKEGQNVTLSCEQNLNHDAMYWYRQDPGQGLRLIYYSQIVNDFQKGDIAEGYSVSREKKESFPLTVTSAQKNPTAFYLCASRKLAGNYNEQFFGPGTRLTVL.

This sequence joins TRBV7-8 and TRBJ1-1; D unclear. Germline V gene lookup returns CDR1 SGHVS and CDR2 FQNEAQ. V lost 5 bases and J lost 0, with 7 bases in between. This CDR3 is built from 13 residues. CDR3 sequence (DNA): TGTGCCAGCAGCCGCCGGTTGAACACTGAAGCTTTCTTT. Translated, it gives CASSRRLNTEAFF.

The chain combines TRBV27 with TRBJ2-3; TRBD2 matches 14 bases. Trimming removed 7 bases from V and 8 bases from J; junction bases left unmatched: 14. This CDR3 is 17 amino acids long. Germline CDR1 and CDR2: MNHEY and SMNVEV (reference sequence). The CDR3 sequence: CASTNFGTSGGSGTQYF. Here the CDR3 DNA reads TGTGCCAGCACAAATTTTGGGACTAGCGGGGGTTCGGGTACGCAGTATTTT.

This clone turned up a few times. The chain recombines TRBV4-2 with TRBJ2-1, with 10 bases identical to TRBD2. The germline CDR1 and CDR2 sequences are LGHNA and YNFKEQ. The CDR3 loop spans 15 amino acids. After removal of 4 bases from V and 8 bases from J, the junction contained 8 bases not matched to a gene. In nucleotides, the CDR3 is TGTGCCAGCAGCCTTACCCTAGCGGGGGACTATGAGCAGTTCTTC. Translation gives CASSLTLAGDYEQFF.

A remark on this clone: Other DNA sequences in the sample encode the same CDR3. This CDR3 reads CASSLAPAGGRETQYF. In DNA, the CDR3 is TGTGCCAGCAGCTTAGCTCCTGCGGGGGGGCGGGAGACCCAGTACTTC. The V call is TRBV7-2, the J call TRBJ2-5, with TRBD2 matching 9 bases. Looked up from germline, CDR1 is SGHTA and CDR2 is FQGNSA. Losses at the gene ends were 0 bases for V and 5 bases for J; bases not matched to a gene: 7. CDR3 length: 16 amino acids.

This sequence joins TRBV4-2 and TRBJ2-7; 9 bases are shared with TRBD1. The J segment lost 3 bases and the V segment lost 4 bases, leaving 7 bases of the junction unmatched. Per germline, CDR1 LGHNA and CDR2 YNFKEQ. This CDR3 spans 15 amino acids. For the CDR3, the DNA is TGTGCCAGCAGCCCGTGGACAGGGGAACACTACGAGCAGTACTTC. Protein product: CASSPWTGEHYEQYF.

The chain uses TRBV20-1 and TRBJ1-2, with 10 positions matching TRBD1. Trimming cost V 3 bases and J 8 bases; bases outside gene matches: 12. Germline V gene sequence: CDR1 DFQATT, CDR2 SNEGSKA (reference sequence). This CDR3 has 15 residues. The CDR3: CSASQLTGGVRGYTF. In nucleotides, the CDR3 is TGCAGTGCTAGTCAGTTGACAGGGGGCGTAAGGGGCTACACCTTC.

This clone was observed a single time. This chain joins TRBV30 and TRBJ1-1, with TRBD1 matching 7 bases. Germline V gives CDR1 GTSNPN, CDR2 SVGIG (reference sequence). The CDR3 is 12 residues long. Trimming cost V 5 bases and J 0 bases; bases outside gene matches: 0. The CDR3 reads CAWDRVNTEAFF. The DNA of the CDR3 is TGTGCCTGGGACAGGGTGAACACTGAAGCTTTCTTT.